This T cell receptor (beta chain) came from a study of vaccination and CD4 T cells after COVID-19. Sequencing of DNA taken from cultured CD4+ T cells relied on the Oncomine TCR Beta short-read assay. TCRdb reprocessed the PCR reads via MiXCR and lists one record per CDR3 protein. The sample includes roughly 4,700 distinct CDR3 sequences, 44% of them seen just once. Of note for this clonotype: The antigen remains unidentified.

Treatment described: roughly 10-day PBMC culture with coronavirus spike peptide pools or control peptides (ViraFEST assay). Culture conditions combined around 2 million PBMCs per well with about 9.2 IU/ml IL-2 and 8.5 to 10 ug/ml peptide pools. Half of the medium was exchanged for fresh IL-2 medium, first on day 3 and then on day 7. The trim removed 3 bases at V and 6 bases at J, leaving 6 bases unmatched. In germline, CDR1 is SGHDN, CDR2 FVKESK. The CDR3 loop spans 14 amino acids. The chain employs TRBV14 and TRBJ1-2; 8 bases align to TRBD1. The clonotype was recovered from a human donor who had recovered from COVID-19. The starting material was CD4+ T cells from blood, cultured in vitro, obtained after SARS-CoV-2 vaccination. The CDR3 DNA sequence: TGTGCCAGCAGCCACGACAGGGGAGTCCATGGCTACACCTTC. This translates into CASSHDRGVHGYTF.